The 18 T cell receptor beta chains below come from one sample, sequenced in a study of cytomegalovirus exposure and HLA in healthy donors. It was with 60 Vbeta and 13 Jbeta primers that the PCR ran. Assay used: immunoSEQ multiplex PCR; TCRdb lists only in-frame clones, some missing. In the table there are 150,000 to 200,000 clones, around 80% of which are singletons. Sequenced sample: PBMCs. The receptors shown here come from a male donor in good health and CMV-seropositive.

This sequence joins TRBV29-1 and TRBJ2-1; D gene ambiguous. V was clipped by 5 bases and J by 6 bases, with 14 bases between them. This CDR3 region has 13 residues. Germline values: CDR1 SQVTM, CDR2 ANQGSEA. This chain's CDR3 is CSVSRPSANEQFF. CDR3 nucleotide sequence: TGCAGCGTTTCCAGGCCATCCGCCAATGAGCAGTTCTTC.

This chain uses TRBV5-1 with TRBJ2-3; TRBD2 might be the D (5 bases). Trimming stripped 0 bases from V and 5 bases from J, with 13 bases between. From germline, CDR1 is SGHRS and CDR2 YFSETQ. This CDR3 is 15 amino acids long. In nucleotides, the CDR3 is TGCGCCAGCAGCTTGGACTCCGCGGGCTTAGATACGCAGTATTTT. As protein: CASSLDSAGLDTQYF.

The V call is TRBV9, the J call TRBJ2-2, with D perhaps matching TRBD1 (5 bases). Between the trimmed V and J ends, which lost 4 bases and 3 bases, there was a span of 13 bases. From germline, CDR1 is SGDLS and CDR2 YYNGEE. The CDR3 totals 15 residues. The CDR3 coding sequence is TGTGCCAGCAGCCCAAGGGGCAGCTACACCGGGGAGCTGTTTTTT. This encodes CASSPRGSYTGELFF.

This clone has a single count. The chain couples TRBV6-5 to TRBJ1-5; TRBD1 might be the D (6 bases). Trimming took 5 bases from V and 4 from J, leaving 15 bases between them. Germline V gene sequence: CDR1 MNHEY, CDR2 SVGAGI. The CDR3 runs 15 residues. CDR3 residues: CASSTTGKRNQPQHF. The CDR3 DNA is TGTGCCAGCAGTACCACAGGGAAAAGAAATCAGCCCCAGCATTTT.

V usage is TRBV11-1 and J usage is TRBJ2-3, with D perhaps matching TRBD1 (6 bases). Germline V CDR1 and CDR2: SGHAT, FQDESV (reference sequence). Trimming removed 5 bases from V and 1 base from J, with 16 bases in between. This CDR3 comprises 16 residues. As DNA, the CDR3 is TGTGCCAGCAGCACCCCTACAGGGAGTGGCACAGATACGCAGTATTTT. Amino acids: CASSTPTGSGTDTQYF. The entire variable domain, with the rest obtained from reference TRBV11-1 and TRBJ2-3, is as follows: EAEVAQSPRYKITEKSQAVAFWCDPISGHATLYWYRQILGQGPELLVQFQDESVVDDSQLPKDRFSAERLKGVDSTLKIQPAELGDSAMYLCASSTPTGSGTDTQYFGPGTRLTVL.

V usage is TRBV6-6 and J usage is TRBJ2-3; TRBD1 aligns across 9 bases. The CDR3 has 16 residues. Trimming removed 0 bases from V and 3 bases from J; junction bases left unmatched: 4. Germline V gene lookup returns CDR1 MNHNY and CDR2 SVGAGI (reference sequence). This CDR3 is CASSYSWTGETDTQYF. CDR3 coding DNA: TGTGCCAGCAGTTACTCGTGGACAGGGGAAACAGATACGCAGTATTTT.

The chain links TRBV19 to TRBJ1-2, with D tentatively TRBD1 (6 bases). Germline lookup yields CDR1 LNHDA and CDR2 SQIVND (reference sequence). V lost 8 bases and J 4 bases, leaving 17 bases between the germline ends. The CDR3 consists of 14 residues. The CDR3 is CASAKDSDVYGYTF. In DNA, the CDR3 is TGTGCCAGTGCTAAGGACAGTGATGTCTATGGCTACACCTTC.

The rearrangement uses TRBV10-3 and TRBJ2-1; TRBD2 matches 9 bases. J gave up 8 bases and V 8 bases, and 13 bases lay outside the gene matches. The length of the CDR3 is 15 residues. Germline loops: CDR1 ENHRY, CDR2 SYGVKD. The chain's CDR3 is CAISRSSSGSDEQFF. The CDR3 region has the DNA TGTGCCATCTCGCGGAGTAGTAGCGGGAGCGATGAGCAGTTCTTC.

This rearrangement joins TRBV6-1 to TRBJ1-2; 7 positions match TRBD1. J gave up 1 base and V 1 base, and 6 bases lay outside the gene matches. The CDR3 runs 16 residues. Germline values: CDR1 MNHNS, CDR2 SASEGT. CDR3 residues: CASSEVGDRFNYGYTF. DNA for the CDR3: TGTGCCAGCAGTGAAGTGGGGGACAGATTTAACTATGGCTACACCTTC.

The rearrangement links TRBV2 to TRBJ1-2; D is uncertain. This CDR3 spans 14 amino acids. The V end was cut by 3 bases, the J end by 5 bases, with 13 bases between. The germline V gene encodes CDR1 SNHLY and CDR2 FYNNEI. The CDR3 DNA follows: TGTGCCAGCAGTGATGGTCGGTTTCCTTATGGCTACACCTTC. Translation: CASSDGRFPYGYTF.

The V gene is TRBV6-9, the J gene TRBJ1-5; D may be TRBD1 (6 bases). CDR1 is MNHGY and CDR2 is SVAAGI in the germline V gene. V was pared by 4 bases and J by 5 bases, with 12 bases between. The CDR3 totals 14 residues. The CDR3 is CASSSRQEHQPQHF. Here the CDR3 DNA reads TGTGCCAGCAGTTCCCGACAGGAGCATCAGCCCCAGCATTTT.

This clone was detected only once. This chain joins TRBV5-1 and TRBJ1-6, with a possible D match to TRBD1 (5 bases). The CDR3 is 17 amino acids. From germline, CDR1 is SGHRS and CDR2 YFSETQ. The V and J ends lost 5 bases and 2 bases respectively, with 17 bases between them. The CDR3 sequence: CASRAEGSTTYNSPLHF. The CDR3 nucleotides are TGCGCCAGCAGGGCGGAGGGGAGCACCACCTATAATTCACCCCTCCACTTT.

This clone was found once. The gene calls are TRBV6-5 and TRBJ1-5; no definite D call. The CDR3 runs 13 residues. Trimming removed 6 bases at V and 3 bases at J, with 9 bases between. CDR1 MNHEY and CDR2 SVGAGI come from the germline V gene. The CDR3, as DNA: TGTGCCAGCAGAAGGCGGGACAATCAGCCCCAGCATTTT. Translation: CASRRRDNQPQHF.

The V call is TRBV4-3, the J call TRBJ2-7; 11 nucleotides agree with TRBD2. This CDR3 spans 14 amino acids. Germline CDR1 is LGHNA and CDR2 is YSLEER. V lost 5 bases and J lost 6; bases outside the gene matches: 6. CDR3 sequence reads: CASSTGGLAVEQYF. The CDR3 DNA reads TGCGCCAGCAGCACAGGGGGACTAGCGGTCGAGCAGTACTTC.

This rearrangement joins TRBV7-8 to TRBJ2-6; D is undetermined. Germline CDR1 reads SGHVS; CDR2 reads FQNEAQ. V lost 5 bases, J lost 0 bases, and 5 bases lay in between. The CDR3 contains 14 residues. The CDR3 DNA sequence: TGTGCCAGCAGCACGAGCTCTGGGGCCAACGTCCTGACTTTC. Translated, it gives CASSTSSGANVLTF.

This clone was observed a few times. Other DNA variants within this sample encode the same CDR3. The rearrangement joins TRBV30 to TRBJ2-5, with TRBD2 as a possible D gene (5 bases). V was clipped by 3 bases and J by 4 bases, with 9 bases between them. The CDR3 is 12 residues long. CDR1 and CDR2 (germline): GTSNPN, SVGIG (reference sequence). The CDR3 spells CAWSSGRETQYF. CDR3 sequence (DNA): TGTGCCTGGAGCTCGGGGAGAGAGACCCAGTACTTC.

The chain combines TRBV2 with TRBJ2-7, with D perhaps matching TRBD1 (5 bases). In germline, CDR1 is SNHLY, CDR2 FYNNEI. The CDR3 sequence is 13 residues long. With 6 bases removed from V and 4 bases from J, the gap between germline ends came to 13 bases. CDR3 DNA: TGTGCCAGCAGAGTACAGGTGACTTACGAGCAGTACTTC. This codes for CASRVQVTYEQYF.

The rearrangement joins TRBV5-1 to TRBJ2-3; the match to TRBD2 covers 8 bases. The germline CDR1 and CDR2 sequences are SGHRS and YFSETQ. V gave up 3 bases and J gave up 4 bases; unmatched junction bases: 7. CDR3 size: 15 residues. The CDR3 coding sequence is TGCGCCAGCAGCTACAGAAGCGGGAGTGCAGATACGCAGTATTTT. Translation gives CASSYRSGSADTQYF.